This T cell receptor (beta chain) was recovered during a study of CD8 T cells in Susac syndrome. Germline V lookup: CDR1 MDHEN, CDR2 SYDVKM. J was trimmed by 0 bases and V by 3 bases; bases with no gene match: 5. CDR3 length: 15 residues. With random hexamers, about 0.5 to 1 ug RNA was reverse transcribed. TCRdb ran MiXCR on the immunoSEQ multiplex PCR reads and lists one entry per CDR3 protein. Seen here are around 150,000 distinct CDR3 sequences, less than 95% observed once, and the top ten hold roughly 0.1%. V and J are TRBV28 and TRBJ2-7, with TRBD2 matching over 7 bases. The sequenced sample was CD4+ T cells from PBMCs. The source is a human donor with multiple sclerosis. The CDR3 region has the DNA TGTGCCAGCAGTTTGGGAGGGACTACCTCCTACGAGCAGTACTTC. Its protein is CASSLGGTTSYEQYF.